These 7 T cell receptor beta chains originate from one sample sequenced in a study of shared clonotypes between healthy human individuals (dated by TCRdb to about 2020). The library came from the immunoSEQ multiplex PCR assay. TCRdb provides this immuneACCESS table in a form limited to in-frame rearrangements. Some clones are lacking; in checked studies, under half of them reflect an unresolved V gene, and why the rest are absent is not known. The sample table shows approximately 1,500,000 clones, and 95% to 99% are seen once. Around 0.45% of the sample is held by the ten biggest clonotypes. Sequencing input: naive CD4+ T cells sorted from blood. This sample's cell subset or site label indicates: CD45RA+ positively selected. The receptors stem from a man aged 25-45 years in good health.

CDR3 loop: CASTRQGEGSYEQYF. Written as DNA, the CDR3 is TGTGCCAGCACCAGACAGGGGGAAGGCTCCTACGAGCAGTACTTC. This chain links TRBV6-1 with TRBJ2-7, with 9 bases matching TRBD1. The V and J ends lost 7 bases and 0 bases, in that order; junction bases with no gene match: 7. The germline V gene encodes CDR1 MNHNS and CDR2 SASEGT. The CDR3 is made up of 15 amino acids.

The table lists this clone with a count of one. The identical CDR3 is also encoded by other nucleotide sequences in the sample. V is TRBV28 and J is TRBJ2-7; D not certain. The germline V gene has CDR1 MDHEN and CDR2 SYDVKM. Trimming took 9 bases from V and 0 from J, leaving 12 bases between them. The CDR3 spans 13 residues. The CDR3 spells CASSGPNSYEQYF. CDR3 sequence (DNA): TGTGCCAGTTCCGGGCCGAACTCCTACGAGCAGTACTTC.

CDR3 loop: CASRADLGGSGELFF. The CDR3 DNA follows: TGTGCCAGCAGGGCAGATCTCGGGGGTTCGGGGGAGCTGTTTTTT. The rearrangement uses TRBV9 and TRBJ2-2; TRBD2 might be the D (6 bases). The V end was cut by 5 bases, the J end by 8 bases, with 19 bases between. CDR1 SGDLS and CDR2 YYNGEE come from the germline V gene. The CDR3 contains 15 residues.

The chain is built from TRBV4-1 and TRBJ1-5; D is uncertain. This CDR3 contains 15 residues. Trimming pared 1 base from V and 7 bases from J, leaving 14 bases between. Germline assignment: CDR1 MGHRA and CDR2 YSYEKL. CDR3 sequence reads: CASSQVEGRSQPQHF. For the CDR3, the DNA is TGCGCCAGCAGCCAAGTGGAGGGTCGAAGCCAGCCCCAGCATTTT.

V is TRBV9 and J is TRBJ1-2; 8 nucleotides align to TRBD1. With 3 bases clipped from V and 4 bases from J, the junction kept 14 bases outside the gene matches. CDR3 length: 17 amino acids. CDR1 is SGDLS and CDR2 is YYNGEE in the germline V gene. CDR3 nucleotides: TGTGCCAGCAGCGCACTTAAACCGGGACAGGACAGCTATGGCTACACCTTC. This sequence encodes CASSALKPGQDSYGYTF.

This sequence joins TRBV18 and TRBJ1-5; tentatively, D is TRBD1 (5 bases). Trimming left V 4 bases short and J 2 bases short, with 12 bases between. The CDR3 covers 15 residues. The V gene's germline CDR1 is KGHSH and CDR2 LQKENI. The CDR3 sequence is CASSRGGPGNQPQHF. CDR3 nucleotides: TGTGCCAGCTCACGTGGGGGTCCCGGCAATCAGCCCCAGCATTTT. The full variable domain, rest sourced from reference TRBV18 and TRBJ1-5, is NAGVMQNPRHLVRRRGQEARLRCSPMKGHSHVYWYRQLPEEGLKFMVYLQKENIIDESGMPKERFSAEFPKEGPSILRIQQVVRGDSAAYFCASSRGGPGNQPQHFGDGTRLSIL.

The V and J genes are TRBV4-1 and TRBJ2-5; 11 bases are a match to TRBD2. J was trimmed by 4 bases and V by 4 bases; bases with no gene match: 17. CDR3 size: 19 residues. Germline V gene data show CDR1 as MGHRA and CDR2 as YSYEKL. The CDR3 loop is CASSPWLAGGQKGRETQYF. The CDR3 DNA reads TGCGCCAGCAGCCCTTGGCTAGCGGGAGGCCAAAAGGGACGAGAGACCCAGTACTTC.